Below, 20 T cell receptor beta chains from the same sample are listed, as sequenced in a study of blood T cell repertoires in COVID-19. Clones were sequenced by immunoSEQ multiplex PCR, and TCRdb holds only the in-frame ones, with some missing. The sample holds 200,000 to 250,000 clones, approximately 80% seen once. Sequenced sample: peripheral blood. These receptors originate from a human donor in a cohort sampled during active COVID-19.

V is TRBV5-1 and J is TRBJ2-7, with 7 bases aligning to TRBD1. The ends lost 8 bases at V and 2 bases at J; junction bases unmatched: 10. The CDR3 totals 14 residues. The germline V gene encodes CDR1 SGHRS and CDR2 YFSETQ. CDR3 DNA sequence: TGCGCCAGTTCTACCCCCGGGACAGCCTACGAGCAGTACTTC. Translation: CASSTPGTAYEQYF.

The chain recombines TRBV15 with TRBJ2-7; the D gene is possibly TRBD1 (6 bases). Trimming took off 1 base at V and 2 bases at J, with 12 bases between the two ends. The CDR3 has 15 residues. In germline, CDR1 is LNHNV, CDR2 YYDKDF (reference sequence). The CDR3 DNA reads TGTGCCACCAGCAGAGGCACAGGGCTCACCTACGAGCAGTACTTC. This encodes CATSRGTGLTYEQYF. Supplemented by reference TRBV15 and TRBJ2-7, the full variable domain reads DAMVIQNPRYQVTQFGKPVTLSCSQTLNHNVMYWYQQKSSQAPKLLFHYYDKDFNNEADTPDNFQSRRPNTSFCFLDIRSPGLGDTAMYLCATSRGTGLTYEQYFGPGTRLTVT.

The CDR3, as DNA: TGTGCCAGTAGTACCATACAGGGGGGCGAGCAGTACTTC. Its protein is CASSTIQGGEQYF. The chain recombines TRBV19 with TRBJ2-7; 8 bases map to TRBD1. This CDR3 is built from 13 residues. Germline trimming cut 4 bases from V and 6 bases from J; bases unmatched to any gene: 5. CDR1 LNHDA and CDR2 SQIVND come from the germline V gene (reference sequence).

This rearrangement joins TRBV5-4 to TRBJ1-6; TRBD1 matches at 8 bases. The CDR3 is made up of 15 amino acids. Germline CDR1 is SGHNT and CDR2 is YYREEE (reference sequence). Trimming cost V 3 bases and J 7 bases; bases outside gene matches: 6. The CDR3 region has the DNA TGTGCCAGCAGCTACAGACAGGGGTGGAATTCACCCCTCCACTTT. The encoded protein is CASSYRQGWNSPLHF. Based on the CDR3 plus reference TRBV5-4 and TRBJ1-6, the full variable domain is ETGVTQSPTHLIKTRGQQVTLRCSSQSGHNTVSWYQQALGQGPQFIFQYYREEENGRGNFPPRFSGLQFPNYSSELNVNALELDDSALYLCASSYRQGWNSPLHFGNGTRLTVT.

In nucleotides, the CDR3 is TGTGCCAGCACCAGTTTCGGGGTGAACTATGGCTACACCTTC. Amino acid sequence: CASTSFGVNYGYTF. V is TRBV28 and J is TRBJ1-2; D remains unclear. The germline V gene encodes CDR1 MDHEN and CDR2 SYDVKM. Trimming pared 7 bases from V and 2 bases from J, leaving 14 bases between. This CDR3 has 14 residues.

The chain is built from TRBV6-5 and TRBJ1-2, with a tentative D call TRBD1 (5 bases). Trimming took off 6 bases at V and 2 bases at J, with 16 bases between the two ends. The V gene's germline CDR1 is MNHEY and CDR2 SVGAGI. There are 15 residues in the CDR3. The CDR3: CASRPRGGGNYGYTF. CDR3 nucleotides: TGTGCCAGCAGACCCCGGGGGGGAGGGAACTATGGCTACACCTTC.

V usage is TRBV10-3 and J usage is TRBJ2-5, with 11 bases that match TRBD2. This CDR3 spans 16 amino acids. The trim removed 5 bases at V and 4 bases at J, leaving 9 bases unmatched. Germline-derived CDR1 and CDR2 are ENHRY and SYGVKD. This CDR3 is CAISSPDGTSGETQYF. In DNA form, the CDR3 reads TGTGCCATCAGTTCCCCCGACGGGACTAGCGGAGAGACCCAGTACTTC.

This rearrangement joins TRBV7-9 to TRBJ2-3; D is possibly TRBD2 (6 bases). V was clipped by 2 bases and J by 4 bases, with 13 bases between them. Germline V gene lookup returns CDR1 SEHNR and CDR2 FQNEAQ (reference sequence). This CDR3 has 15 residues. The CDR3 region is CASSLRGFIADTQYF. CDR3 DNA sequence: TGTGCCAGCAGCTTACGGGGGTTTATCGCAGATACGCAGTATTTT.

The V call is TRBV5-5, the J call TRBJ2-7, with 7 bases lining up with TRBD2. The CDR3 contains 14 residues. V lost 4 bases to trimming and J lost 2 bases; unmatched junction nucleotides: 6. Germline V gene sequence: CDR1 SGHKS, CDR2 YYEKEE (reference sequence). The CDR3 DNA is TGTGCCAGCAGCCCAACCGGGACTACCTACGAGCAGTACTTC. Its translation is CASSPTGTTYEQYF.

The chain links TRBV2 to TRBJ2-5; D is ambiguous. There are 11 residues in the CDR3. CDR1 and CDR2 from the germline V gene are SNHLY and FYNNEI. V was trimmed by 4 bases and J by 2 bases, leaving 2 bases between them. Here the CDR3 reads CASSAQETQYF. DNA for the CDR3: TGTGCCAGCAGTGCACAAGAGACCCAGTACTTC.

The V gene is TRBV29-1, the J gene TRBJ2-5; tentative D call: TRBD2 (5 bases). The V gene's germline CDR1 is SQVTM and CDR2 ANQGSEA. The CDR3 covers 13 residues. V lost 6 bases and J 5 bases, leaving 16 bases between the germline ends. CDR3 DNA sequence: TGCAGCGTCCGACTCACCCGGAGGGAGACCCAGTACTTC. Protein sequence: CSVRLTRRETQYF.

This clone appeared a single time. This rearrangement joins TRBV4-3 to TRBJ1-3, with D perhaps matching TRBD1 (5 bases). V was clipped by 6 bases and J by 8 bases, with 14 bases between them. CDR3 length equals 13 residues. CDR1 and CDR2 from the germline V gene are LGHNA and YSLEER. The CDR3 spells CASSRQGGDTIYF. CDR3 DNA sequence: TGCGCCAGCAGTCGCCAGGGTGGGGACACCATATATTTT.

The V call is TRBV6-6, the J call TRBJ1-2; 7 nucleotides line up with TRBD1. CDR3 length: 15 residues. V trimming: 0 bases; J trimming: 8 bases; junction bases outside the gene matches: 9. Germline values: CDR1 MNHNY, CDR2 SVGAGI (reference sequence). CDR3 sequence: CASSYSPTGMWGYTF. CDR3 nucleotide sequence: TGTGCCAGCAGTTACTCTCCGACAGGGATGTGGGGCTACACCTTC.

This chain joins TRBV7-9 and TRBJ2-1; 7 nucleotides match TRBD1. Germline V gene lookup returns CDR1 SEHNR and CDR2 FQNEAQ (reference sequence). Trimming cost V 5 bases and J 6 bases; bases outside gene matches: 10. The CDR3 consists of 15 residues. The CDR3 sequence is CASSRDRAPLNEQFF. The CDR3 nucleotides are TGTGCCAGCAGCCGCGACAGGGCGCCCCTCAATGAGCAGTTCTTC.

V and J are TRBV6-5 and TRBJ1-1, with a tentative D call TRBD1 (6 bases). V was clipped by 8 bases and J by 2 bases, with 12 bases between them. The CDR3 totals 13 residues. Germline V gene sequence: CDR1 MNHEY, CDR2 SVGAGI. The DNA of the CDR3 is TGTGCCAGCGGCCTACAGGGAAACACTGAAGCTTTCTTT. Its translation is CASGLQGNTEAFF.

V is TRBV24-1 and J is TRBJ2-5, with 8 bases that match TRBD2. The CDR3 extends over 16 amino acids. Looked up from germline, CDR1 is KGHDR and CDR2 is SFDVKD. J lost 5 bases, V lost 1 base, and 8 bases had no gene match. The CDR3 is CATSDFLPGGGETQYF. The CDR3 DNA sequence: TGTGCCACCAGTGATTTTCTGCCGGGAGGGGGGGAGACCCAGTACTTC.

This sequence joins TRBV4-3 and TRBJ1-1; D remains unclear. Trimming pared 0 bases from V and 5 bases from J, leaving 16 bases between. This CDR3 region has 16 residues. Germline V CDR1 and CDR2: LGHNA, YSLEER. Here the CDR3 reads CASSQDIIGVRTEAFF. Here the CDR3 DNA reads TGCGCCAGCAGCCAAGATATTATCGGGGTGAGGACTGAAGCTTTCTTT.

The gene calls are TRBV28 and TRBJ2-5; 9 positions match TRBD2. Germline V gene sequence: CDR1 MDHEN, CDR2 SYDVKM. CDR3 length: 14 amino acids. With V trimmed by 5 bases and J by 1 base, 2 bases remained unmatched. This CDR3 is CASSASGAQETQYF. CDR3 bases: TGTGCCAGCAGTGCTAGCGGGGCCCAAGAGACCCAGTACTTC.

This clone was counted a few times. The rearrangement joins TRBV29-1 to TRBJ2-2; 8 nucleotides agree with TRBD2. Looked up from germline, CDR1 is SQVTM and CDR2 is ANQGSEA. V dropped 4 bases and J dropped 0; count of bases not matched to a gene: 4. The CDR3 is 15 residues long. CDR3 amino acids: CSVAVSGANTGELFF. CDR3 DNA sequence: TGCAGCGTTGCGGTTAGCGGGGCGAACACCGGGGAGCTGTTTTTT.

This clone was seen just once. The rearrangement links TRBV20-1 to TRBJ2-1; 9 bases align to TRBD2. Germline loops: CDR1 DFQATT, CDR2 SNEGSKA (reference sequence). This CDR3 comprises 14 residues. V was clipped by 3 bases and J by 7 bases; unmatched bases: 7. The CDR3 reads CSASLAGGANEQFF. The CDR3 DNA is TGCAGTGCTAGTCTGGCGGGGGGGGCGAATGAGCAGTTCTTC.